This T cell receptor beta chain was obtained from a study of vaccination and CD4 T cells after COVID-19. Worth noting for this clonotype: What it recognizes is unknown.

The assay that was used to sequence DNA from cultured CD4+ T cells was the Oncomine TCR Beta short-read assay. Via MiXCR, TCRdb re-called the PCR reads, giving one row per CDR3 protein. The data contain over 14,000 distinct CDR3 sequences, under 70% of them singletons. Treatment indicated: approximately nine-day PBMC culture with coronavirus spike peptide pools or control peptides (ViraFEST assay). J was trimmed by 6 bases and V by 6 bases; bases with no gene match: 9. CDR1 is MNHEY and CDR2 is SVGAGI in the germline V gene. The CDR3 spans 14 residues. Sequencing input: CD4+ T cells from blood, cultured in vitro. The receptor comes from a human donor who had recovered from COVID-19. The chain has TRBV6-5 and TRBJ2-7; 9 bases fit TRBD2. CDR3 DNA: TGTGCCAGCAGGTTACTAGCGGGTGGTGGCGAGCAGTACTTC. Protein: CASRLLAGGGEQYF.